Following are 24 T cell receptor beta chains from one sample sequenced in a study of CD8+CD57+ T cells in acquired aplastic anemia. Profiling that covered TCR beta VDJ and CDR3 relied on genomic DNA as its template. TCRdb re-called the reads with MiXCR, one entry per CDR3 protein. The table includes some 290,000 distinct CDR3 sequences, approximately 55% detected once. The sequenced sample was sorted CD4+, CD8+, or CD8+CD57+ T cells (not recorded which) from PBMCs. All receptors derive from a human donor with severe aplastic anemia or a healthy control (not recorded which).

V is TRBV20-1 and J is TRBJ2-3, with TRBD2 matching 7 bases. The V and J ends lost 4 bases and 4 bases, in that order; junction bases with no gene match: 14. This CDR3 comprises 16 residues. CDR1 and CDR2 (germline): DFQATT, SNEGSKA (reference sequence). The CDR3 loop reads CSATARRAGPPDTQYF. Here the CDR3 DNA reads TGCAGTGCTACCGCCCGTAGAGCGGGACCCCCAGATACGCAGTATTTT.

This clonotype was seen a few times. The V gene is TRBV11-3, the J gene TRBJ2-3, with TRBD2 matching 9 bases. Germline V CDR1 and CDR2: SGHNT, YENEEA. V lost 8 bases, J lost 2 bases, and 14 bases stayed unmatched. CDR3 length equals 17 residues. The CDR3 DNA reads TGTGCCAGCTCCAAGGGCTCCGGCGGGGGGGTCACAGATACGCAGTATTTT. Translation gives CASSKGSGGGVTDTQYF.

This chain uses TRBV19 with TRBJ2-2; D unclear. Deletions cut 0 bases from V and 10 bases from J, with 6 bases between. Germline-derived CDR1 and CDR2 are LNHDA and SQIVND (reference sequence). This CDR3 comprises 12 residues. The CDR3 nucleotides read TGTGCCAGTAGTATAGATAGAGTGGAGCTGTTTTTT. Its protein product is CASSIDRVELFF.

V usage is TRBV7-9 and J usage is TRBJ2-1, with D perhaps matching TRBD2 (5 bases). Germline V gene lookup returns CDR1 SEHNR and CDR2 FQNEAQ (reference sequence). The V end lost 5 bases, the J end lost 7 bases, and 15 bases lay between the germline ends. The CDR3 covers 14 residues. The CDR3 coding sequence is TGTGCCAGCAGCCCTAGCTGGTTGGGTAATGAGCAGTTCTTC. Translating it yields CASSPSWLGNEQFF.

This chain joins TRBV10-3 and TRBJ1-1; D is possibly TRBD1 (6 bases). V dropped 6 bases and J dropped 0 bases, with 11 bases sitting between them. The CDR3 is 14 residues long. Germline values: CDR1 ENHRY, CDR2 SYGVKD. CDR3 in DNA: TGTGCCATCAGCTACAGGGAGGTGAACACTGAAGCTTTCTTT. This sequence encodes CAISYREVNTEAFF.

The chain has TRBV20-1 and TRBJ1-1; D not resolved. This CDR3 comprises 13 residues. Trimming removed 0 bases at V and 7 bases at J, with 12 bases between. Germline V gene data show CDR1 as DFQATT and CDR2 as SNEGSKA (reference sequence). The CDR3 here is CSARDQAGGEAFF. The CDR3 DNA reads TGCAGTGCTAGAGATCAGGCAGGCGGTGAAGCTTTCTTT.

This clonotype was recorded many times. The chain links TRBV7-8 to TRBJ2-7, with a weak D call TRBD1 (6 bases). Per the germline V gene, CDR1 is SGHVS and CDR2 is FQNEAQ. The CDR3 covers 14 residues. The germline V and J ends were trimmed by 5 bases and 2 bases, with 13 bases remaining between them. The CDR3 sequence is CASSTRTAPYEQYF. The CDR3 region has the DNA TGTGCCAGCAGCACTCGGACAGCCCCCTACGAGCAGTACTTC. Full variable domain (remainder filled in from reference TRBV7-8 and TRBJ2-7): GAGVSQSPRYKVAKRGQDVALRCDPISGHVSLFWYQQALGQGPEFLTYFQNEAQLDKSGLPSDRFFAERPEGSVSTLKIQRTQQEDSAVYLCASSTRTAPYEQYFGPGTRLTVT.

This clonotype was found many times. V and J are TRBV6-5 and TRBJ1-3; no definite D call. The germline V gene has CDR1 MNHEY and CDR2 SVGAGI. Trimming took off 2 bases at V and 4 bases at J, with 12 bases between the two ends. The CDR3 runs 15 residues. CDR3 in amino acids: CASSYGGFVGNTIYF. For the CDR3, the DNA is TGTGCCAGCAGTTACGGTGGATTTGTAGGAAACACCATATATTTT.

As to this clonotype: Germline and junction disagree at one end, which may indicate a read error. The chain has TRBV7-9 and TRBJ2-7; D is perhaps TRBD2 (6 bases). CDR1 and CDR2 from the germline V gene are SEHNR and FQNEAQ (reference sequence). The CDR3 consists of 11 residues. Here the CDR3 DNA reads TGTGCCAGCAGCACTCTGACTAGTAGCGCCTTC. It is translated as CASSTLTSSAF.

V usage is TRBV24-1 and J usage is TRBJ2-7; TRBD1 matches at 9 bases. The end of the DNA fits TRBJ2-5 better, so the J call may be wrong. CDR3 length equals 15 residues. Germline lookup yields CDR1 KGHDR and CDR2 SFDVKD. The DNA of the CDR3 is TGTGCCACCAGTGATTCCAGACAGGGGGGAGAGACCCAGTACTTC. Translated, it gives CATSDSRQGGETQYF.

This chain links TRBV5-6 with TRBJ2-3; D possibly corresponds to TRBD2 (6 bases). Germline CDR1 reads SGHDT; CDR2 reads YYEEEE. CDR3 size: 18 residues. The V end was cut by 0 bases, the J end by 1 base, with 18 bases between. The CDR3 protein is CASSLGRAGVFGTDTQYF. Here the CDR3 DNA reads TGTGCCAGCAGCTTGGGGAGGGCCGGGGTTTTTGGCACAGATACGCAGTATTTT.

This clonotype was detected ten times or more. V is TRBV18 and J is TRBJ2-5; 7 bases line up with TRBD1. The CDR3 has 16 residues. The germline gives CDR1 KGHSH, CDR2 LQKENI. The trim removed 3 bases at V and 2 bases at J, leaving 9 bases unmatched. The CDR3 loop reads CASSPERGGQQETQYF. The CDR3 region has the DNA TGTGCCAGCTCACCGGAAAGAGGGGGCCAACAAGAGACCCAGTACTTC.

This chain joins TRBV20-1 and TRBJ2-2, with 7 bases fitting TRBD2. This CDR3 region has 15 residues. Trimming took 0 bases from V and 6 from J; bases not matched to a gene: 7. Germline V gives CDR1 DFQATT, CDR2 SNEGSKA (reference sequence). CDR3 in DNA: TGCAGTGCTAGAGATCCGGCTAGCGGAGCCGGGGAGCTGTTTTTT. Translating it yields CSARDPASGAGELFF.

This clonotype was found many times. The chain has TRBV20-1 and TRBJ2-7; D is unclear. The V end was cut by 2 bases, the J end by 2 bases, with 13 bases between. CDR3 length: 14 amino acids. Germline V lookup: CDR1 DFQATT, CDR2 SNEGSKA (reference sequence). CDR3 sequence (DNA): TGCAGTGCTAGATCTCGAACACAGACCTACGAGCAGTACTTC. Its protein product is CSARSRTQTYEQYF.

Ten or more counts support this clonotype. This chain connects TRBV7-9 to TRBJ1-2; D not resolved. Trimming shortened V by 0 bases and J by 8 bases, and 7 bases separated the two germline ends. The germline gives CDR1 SEHNR, CDR2 FQNEAQ (reference sequence). This CDR3 has 12 residues. CDR3 sequence (DNA): TGTGCCAGCAGCTTAGCAGGTAGCGGCTACACCTTC. Translating gives CASSLAGSGYTF. The entire variable domain, with the rest obtained from reference TRBV7-9 and TRBJ1-2, is as follows: DTGVSQNPRHKITKRGQNVTFRCDPISEHNRLYWYRQTLGQGPEFLTYFQNEAQLEKSRLLSDRFSAERPKGSFSTLEIQRTEQGDSAMYLCASSLAGSGYTFGSGTRLTVV.

This clonotype was observed a few times. V is TRBV7-6 and J is TRBJ2-7; 7 bases are a match to TRBD1. CDR1 and CDR2 (germline): SGHVS, FNYEAQ. The CDR3 has 14 residues. The V gene end was trimmed by 4 bases and the J gene end by 9 bases; junction bases not matched to a gene: 12. As DNA, the CDR3 is TGTGCCAGCAGCTCAGGGGGAAGCCCCCCCGGGCAGTACTTC. It encodes CASSSGGSPPGQYF.

This clonotype was counted once. The chain carries TRBV29-1 and TRBJ2-5, with TRBD2 matching 12 bases. CDR1 and CDR2 from the germline V gene are SQVTM and ANQGSEA. J gave up 4 bases and V 4 bases, and 1 base lay outside the gene matches. There are 13 residues in the CDR3. The CDR3 DNA follows: TGCAGCGTTGTGGGACTAGCGGGAGAGACCCAGTACTTC. This gives the protein CSVVGLAGETQYF. Full variable domain (outside the CDR3, taken from reference TRBV29-1 and TRBJ2-5): SAVISQKPSRDICQRGTSLTIQCQVDSQVTMMFWYRQQPGQSLTLIATANQGSEATYESGFVIDKFPISRPNLTFSTLTVSNMSPEDSSIYLCSVVGLAGETQYFGPGTRLLVL.

The V and J genes are TRBV5-1 and TRBJ1-3, with a possible D match to TRBD1 (6 bases). With 7 bases removed from V and 4 bases from J, the gap between germline ends came to 15 bases. From germline, CDR1 is SGHRS and CDR2 YFSETQ. The CDR3 covers 14 residues. CDR3 DNA: TGCGCCAGCGCGATACAGGGAGGCGGAAACACCATATATTTT. Amino acids: CASAIQGGGNTIYF.

This clonotype was picked up many times. The gene calls are TRBV15 and TRBJ2-7; unclear D gene. Germline lookup yields CDR1 LNHNV and CDR2 YYDKDF (reference sequence). The CDR3 length is 13 residues. Trimming left V 0 bases short and J 4 bases short, with 7 bases between. The CDR3: CATSRDSPYEQYF. CDR3 sequence (DNA): TGTGCCACCAGCAGAGATTCCCCTTACGAGCAGTACTTC. Supplemented by reference TRBV15 and TRBJ2-7, the full variable domain reads DAMVIQNPRYQVTQFGKPVTLSCSQTLNHNVMYWYQQKSSQAPKLLFHYYDKDFNNEADTPDNFQSRRPNTSFCFLDIRSPGLGDTAMYLCATSRDSPYEQYFGPGTRLTVT.

A note on this clonotype: One end of the junction does not line up with germline, which may come from a read error. The chain employs TRBV20-1 and TRBJ2-7; the D is unclear. This CDR3 region has 12 residues. Looked up from germline, CDR1 is DFQATT and CDR2 is SNEGSKA (reference sequence). CDR3 sequence reads: CSAISGSYEHYF. CDR3 DNA: TGCAGTGCCATCTCCGGGTCCTACGAGCACTACTTC.

This clonotype was found many times. The V gene is TRBV3-1, the J gene TRBJ2-7; 8 nucleotides line up with TRBD1. After removal of 4 bases from V and 7 bases from J, the junction contained 18 bases not matched to a gene. Germline assignment: CDR1 LGHDT and CDR2 YNNKEL (reference sequence). CDR3 length equals 17 residues. The DNA of the CDR3 is TGTGCCAGCAGCCGAACCGGGACAGGCCACCTTGGGACGGAGCAGTACTTC. Protein product: CASSRTGTGHLGTEQYF.

The J gene is TRBJ2-5, the V gene TRBV7-2; 14 nucleotides match TRBD2. The CDR3 totals 17 residues. The ends lost 2 bases at V and 3 bases at J; junction bases unmatched: 5. CDR1 and CDR2 from the germline V gene are SGHTA and FQGNSA. The CDR3 coding sequence is TGTGCCAGCAGCTTACCTCGACTAGCGGGAGGGGAAGAGACCCAGTACTTC. Translating gives CASSLPRLAGGEETQYF. The variable domain in full, with the rest retrieved from reference TRBV7-2 and TRBJ2-5, is GAGVSQSPSNKVTEKGKDVELRCDPISGHTALYWYRQSLGQGLEFLIYFQGNSAPDKSGLPSDRFSAERTGGSVSTLTIQRTQQEDSAVYLCASSLPRLAGGEETQYFGPGTRLLVL.

The rearrangement uses TRBV6-4 and TRBJ1-2; D is undetermined. The CDR3 consists of 11 residues. Germline V lookup: CDR1 MRHNA, CDR2 SNTAGT. Deletions cut 8 bases from V and 8 bases from J, with 12 bases between. As DNA, the CDR3 is TGTGCCAGCTCTCGCGTCCCGGGCTACACCTTC. As protein: CASSRVPGYTF.

The V call is TRBV20-1, the J call TRBJ1-1, with D perhaps TRBD1 (6 bases). The CDR3 contains 16 residues. Looked up from germline, CDR1 is DFQATT and CDR2 is SNEGSKA (reference sequence). With 6 bases removed from V and 2 bases from J, the gap between germline ends came to 22 bases. CDR3 protein: CSASRTPAGENTEAFF. In DNA, the CDR3 is TGCAGTGCCAGCAGGACCCCGGCAGGGGAAAACACTGAAGCTTTCTTT.